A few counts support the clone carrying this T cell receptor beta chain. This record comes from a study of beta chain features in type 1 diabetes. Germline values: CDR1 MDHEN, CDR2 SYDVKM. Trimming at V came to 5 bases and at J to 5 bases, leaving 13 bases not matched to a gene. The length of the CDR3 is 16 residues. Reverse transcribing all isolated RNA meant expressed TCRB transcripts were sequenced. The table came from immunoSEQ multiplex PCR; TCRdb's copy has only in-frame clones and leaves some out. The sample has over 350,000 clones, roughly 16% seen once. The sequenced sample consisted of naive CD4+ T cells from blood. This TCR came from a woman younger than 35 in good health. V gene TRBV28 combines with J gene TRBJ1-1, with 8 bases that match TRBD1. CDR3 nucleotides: TGTGCCAGCAGTAATGGCAGGGGGCAAGGGGGGACTGAAGCTTTCTTT. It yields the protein CASSNGRGQGGTEAFF.